Here is one T cell receptor (beta chain) with its context. No antigen is known for it. No much larger clone exists at a distance of one base, and base qualities are not known. TCRbeta CDR3 regions were amplified from genomic DNA using the immunoSEQ Assay, a bias-controlled multiplex PCR. Under the source paper's analysis protocol: Nucleated cell counts per sample were estimated from amplification of reference gene primers within the assay. To quantify the absolute abundance of each unique TCRbeta CDR3 rearrangement, sequence reads were collapsed and filtered. For each sample, productive Simpson clonality was calculated as the square root of Simpson's diversity index over productive rearrangements. Entries here come from immuneACCESS through TCRdb and include only in-frame sequences with V and J called. Some clones fail to appear in such tables; in the studies checked, an unresolved V gene covers under half of the shortfall, and the cause of the remainder is unknown. V, J and clone size derive from that table, while D and trimming were established from the DNA sequence. The sample table lists over 100,000 clones, around 81% of them with a count of one. 8% to 9.5% of the sample goes to the ten largest clones.

The collaborating institutions used their own protocols to collect whole blood in K2EDTA tubes. For TCRbeta analysis, collaborators shipped samples in one of three forms: frozen whole blood, isolated PBMCs, or DNA extracted from either of those sample types. The sample belongs to a study of blood T cell repertoires in COVID-19 (dated by TCRdb to the early 2020s). Study-wide context: Collaborator samples came from the United States, Italy and Spain and covered acute and convalescent phases of COVID-19. HLA class I and class II types, where available, came from metadata supplied by the sample provider rather than from assay-based typing. Nearly every sample came with metadata listing a de-identified subject ID, COVID-19 status, age in years and sex. The repertoires were released in a freely available public database intended as a resource for research on the immune response to SARS-CoV-2. Deeply sampled blood TCRbeta repertoires from subjects exposed to, actively infected with, or recovered from COVID-19 were included in the dataset. The prospective study material was composed of cDNA or gDNA derived from T cells, B-cell-depleted T cells, or PBMCs. Samples were obtained from the ongoing ImmuneRACE study (first 160 participants) and from 1,254 subjects provided by 6 global collaborators. What the study reported, not specific to this receptor: Clinical and demographic metadata were provided uncurated, with the amount varying by source and participant.

The sample taken for sequencing was peripheral blood. The TCR comes from a woman aged 55-70 years with active or convalescent COVID-19.

The sequence in DNA is TGTGCCAGCAGTTACTCTAACAGGGGAGCGACCGGGGAGCTGTTTTTT. Its translation reads: CASSYSNRGATGELFF. This receptor chain uses TRBV6-6 and TRBJ2-2; TRBD1 aligns with 7 central bases. V trim: 0 bases; J trim: 5 bases; unmatched bases: 6. The CDR3, cysteine through phenylalanine, is 16 amino acids long. Only CDR3 DNA is held: 48 bases, read in frame from base 1. CDR1 and CDR2, looked up from the germline V gene (reference sequence), are MNHNY and SVGAGI.